Below, 27 T cell receptor beta chains from the same sample are listed, as sequenced in a study of blood T cell repertoires in COVID-19. Measured with immunoSEQ multiplex PCR; TCRdb has only the in-frame clones, and not every one. The sample contains 350,000 to 400,000 clones, 89% of which appear only once. Sequencing was carried out using PBMCs or T cells enriched from blood (not recorded which). The receptors come from a woman aged 25 to 39 who had recovered from COVID-19.

This chain uses TRBV3-1 (or the pseudogene TRBV3-2) with TRBJ1-6, with TRBD1 matching over 10 bases. CDR1 is LGHDT and CDR2 is YNNKEL in the germline V gene (reference sequence). CDR3 length equals 18 residues. V lost 0 bases to trimming and J lost 3 bases; unmatched junction nucleotides: 5. The CDR3 nucleotides are TGTGCCAGCAGCCAAGATAAGAGGACAGGGGGCTATAATTCACCCCTCCACTTT. It codes for CASSQDKRTGGYNSPLHF.

The genes are TRBV2 and TRBJ1-5, with a tentative D call TRBD1 (6 bases). This CDR3 comprises 17 residues. Germline V gives CDR1 SNHLY, CDR2 FYNNEI. The V gene lost 5 bases and the J gene lost 8 bases, with 25 bases spanning the gap. The CDR3 sequence: CASSRFRGIRNPEPQHF. In DNA form, the CDR3 reads TGTGCCAGCAGTCGTTTCAGGGGAATTCGTAACCCGGAGCCCCAGCATTTT.

This chain connects TRBV27 to TRBJ2-7, with D unclear. The germline CDR1 and CDR2 sequences are MNHEY and SMNVEV (reference sequence). CDR3 size: 15 residues. Trimming took 2 bases from V and 0 from J, leaving 11 bases between them. Written as DNA, the CDR3 is TGTGCCAGCAGTTTAGGTCTCGCAGTCTCCTACGAGCAGTACTTC. Its translation is CASSLGLAVSYEQYF.

The J gene is TRBJ1-1, the V gene TRBV19, with D possibly being TRBD1 (5 bases). Germline CDR1 is LNHDA and CDR2 is SQIVND (reference sequence). This CDR3 region has 13 residues. V gave up 4 bases and J gave up 8 bases, with 14 bases separating them. CDR3 in DNA: TGTGCCAGTAGTAGTCCGGAGGGGTACGAAGCTTTCTTT. It codes for CASSSPEGYEAFF.

The genes are TRBV30 and TRBJ1-3; D may be TRBD1 (5 bases). Germline V gives CDR1 GTSNPN, CDR2 SVGIG (reference sequence). CDR3 length equals 14 residues. Trimming stripped 3 bases from V and 0 bases from J, with 9 bases between. CDR3 sequence reads: CAWRGQASGNTIYF. CDR3 coding DNA: TGTGCCTGGAGGGGGCAGGCCTCTGGAAACACCATATATTTT. Based on the CDR3 plus reference TRBV30 and TRBJ1-3, the full variable domain is SQTIHQWPATLVQPVGSPLSLECTVEGTSNPNLYWYRQAAGRGLQLLFYSVGIGQISSEVPQNLSASRPQDRQFILSSKKLLLSDSGFYLCAWRGQASGNTIYFGEGSWLTVV.

V is TRBV5-1 and J is TRBJ2-7, with 12 bases fitting TRBD2. The CDR3 spans 14 residues. V trimming: 4 bases; J trimming: 7 bases; junction bases outside the gene matches: 6. CDR1 is SGHRS and CDR2 is YFSETQ in the germline V gene. The CDR3 DNA reads TGCGCCAGCAGCGCCGGACTAGCGGGAATTGAGCAGTACTTC. It specifies CASSAGLAGIEQYF. Full variable domain (remainder filled in from reference TRBV5-1 and TRBJ2-7): KAGVTQTPRYLIKTRGQQVTLSCSPISGHRSVSWYQQTPGQGLQFLFEYFSETQRNKGNFPGRFSGRQFSNSRSEMNVSTLELGDSALYLCASSAGLAGIEQYFGPGTRLTVT.

The chain links TRBV7-8 to TRBJ1-5; unclear D gene. The CDR3 length is 13 residues. V gave up 3 bases and J gave up 1 base, with 4 bases separating them. Looked up from germline, CDR1 is SGHVS and CDR2 is FQNEAQ. The CDR3, as DNA: TGTGCCAGCAGCTTCGGGAGCAATCAGCCCCAGCATTTT. It is translated as CASSFGSNQPQHF.

The chain recombines TRBV5-1 with TRBJ1-4; 7 bases are a match to TRBD1. This CDR3 has 14 residues. V gave up 4 bases and J gave up 5 bases; unmatched junction bases: 5. CDR1 and CDR2 from the germline V gene are SGHRS and YFSETQ. The CDR3 DNA sequence: TGCGCCAGCAGCCCGGGACAGCCAAATGAAAAACTGTTTTTT. This encodes CASSPGQPNEKLFF. Full variable domain (missing parts from reference TRBV5-1 and TRBJ1-4): KAGVTQTPRYLIKTRGQQVTLSCSPISGHRSVSWYQQTPGQGLQFLFEYFSETQRNKGNFPGRFSGRQFSNSRSEMNVSTLELGDSALYLCASSPGQPNEKLFFGSGTQLSVL.

The V gene is TRBV7-8, the J gene TRBJ2-1; tentative D call: TRBD2 (6 bases). Trimming removed 5 bases from V and 10 bases from J, with 9 bases in between. The V gene's germline CDR1 is SGHVS and CDR2 FQNEAQ. The CDR3 runs to 11 residues. CDR3 amino acids: CASSHGLEQFF. CDR3 in DNA: TGTGCCAGCAGCCATGGACTAGAGCAGTTCTTC.

This clone occurred a few times. V usage is TRBV30 and J usage is TRBJ2-7; 8 bases match TRBD2. With 8 bases clipped from V and 5 bases from J, the junction kept 11 bases outside the gene matches. Germline lookup yields CDR1 GTSNPN and CDR2 SVGIG (reference sequence). The CDR3 loop spans 13 amino acids. CDR3 nucleotide sequence: TGTGCCCACAATCGGGGGGGTGTAAACGAGCAGTACTTC. Its protein product is CAHNRGGVNEQYF.

The CDR3 spells CASSPGTSDTQYF. The CDR3 bases are TGCGCCAGCAGCCCCGGGACTTCAGATACGCAGTATTTT. This chain uses TRBV5-1 with TRBJ2-3, with D perhaps TRBD2 (6 bases). Per germline, CDR1 SGHRS and CDR2 YFSETQ. V dropped 4 bases and J dropped 4 bases, with 10 bases sitting between them. The CDR3 contains 13 residues.

The J gene is TRBJ1-6, the V gene TRBV5-8; the D gene is possibly TRBD1 (6 bases). The CDR3 runs to 14 residues. The V and J ends lost 1 base and 5 bases respectively, with 7 bases between them. Germline V gene sequence: CDR1 SGHTS, CDR2 YDEGEE. As DNA, the CDR3 is TGTGCCAGCAGCTTGCAGGGGAATAATTCACCCCTCCACTTT. Its translation: CASSLQGNNSPLHF.

The chain is built from TRBV4-1 and TRBJ1-4; TRBD1 aligns across 7 bases. This CDR3 has 20 amino acids. Trimming took 0 bases from V and 0 from J; bases not matched to a gene: 13. Germline V gene sequence: CDR1 MGHRA, CDR2 YSYEKL. The DNA for the CDR3 is TGCGCCAGCAGCCAAGAAAATAACAGGGGCCCTGAAGCAACTAATGAAAAACTGTTTTTT. Encoded protein: CASSQENNRGPEATNEKLFF.

V gene TRBV7-3 combines with J gene TRBJ2-7, with 7 bases aligning to TRBD2. The CDR3 runs to 16 residues. Germline loops: CDR1 SGHTA, CDR2 FQGTGA. Trimming at V came to 0 bases and at J to 0 bases, leaving 5 bases not matched to a gene. CDR3 sequence (DNA): TGTGCCAGCAGCTTAACGAGGGCGGGGGACTCCTACGAGCAGTACTTC. As protein: CASSLTRAGDSYEQYF.

This chain links TRBV12-5 with TRBJ1-1; possibly TRBD1 for D (6 bases). Looked up from germline, CDR1 is LGHNT and CDR2 is FRNRAP. Trimming cost V 4 bases and J 1 base, with 16 bases left between them. CDR3 length equals 16 residues. This chain's CDR3 is CASGSMPGQPNTEAFF. As DNA, the CDR3 is TGTGCTAGTGGTTCAATGCCCGGACAGCCGAACACTGAAGCTTTCTTT.

This chain connects TRBV5-1 to TRBJ2-7; D is possibly TRBD1 (6 bases). V dropped 0 bases and J dropped 3 bases, with 7 bases sitting between them. The germline V gene has CDR1 SGHRS and CDR2 YFSETQ. The CDR3 has 13 amino acids. DNA of the CDR3: TGCGCCAGCAGCTTGGGGACAGTCTACGAGCAGTACTTC. Translating gives CASSLGTVYEQYF.

This clone came up a few times. The chain links TRBV12-3 or TRBV12-4 to TRBJ1-1, with D tentatively TRBD1 (6 bases). Trimming pared 3 bases from V and 3 bases from J, leaving 8 bases between. This CDR3 is built from 13 residues. The CDR3 here is CASSFGQHTEAFF. The CDR3 DNA is TGTGCCAGCAGTTTCGGACAGCACACTGAAGCTTTCTTT.

V usage is TRBV12-3 or TRBV12-4 and J usage is TRBJ1-2; D not certain. This CDR3 contains 13 residues. V was clipped by 6 bases and J by 2 bases, with 10 bases between them. The CDR3 loop is CASSYSLNYGYTF. The DNA of the CDR3 is TGTGCCAGCAGCTACAGTCTCAACTATGGCTACACCTTC.

The V gene is TRBV12-5, the J gene TRBJ1-3; D possibly corresponds to TRBD1 (6 bases). The germline V gene encodes CDR1 LGHNT and CDR2 FRNRAP. The CDR3 runs to 17 residues. V lost 3 bases and J 2 bases, leaving 17 bases between the germline ends. The CDR3 sequence: CASGFTLDGGPGNTIYF. DNA for the CDR3: TGTGCTAGTGGTTTCACGCTAGACGGGGGGCCTGGAAACACCATATATTTT.

The chain uses TRBV30 and TRBJ2-1; possibly TRBD2 for D (5 bases). This CDR3 has 14 residues. V lost 3 bases and J 4 bases, leaving 13 bases between the germline ends. CDR1 and CDR2 from the germline V gene are GTSNPN and SVGIG (reference sequence). The CDR3 DNA sequence: TGTGCCTGGAGAAGCGGAAAAAGATACAATGAGCAGTTCTTC. It yields the protein CAWRSGKRYNEQFF. Based on the CDR3 plus reference TRBV30 and TRBJ2-1, the full variable domain is SQTIHQWPATLVQPVGSPLSLECTVEGTSNPNLYWYRQAAGRGLQLLFYSVGIGQISSEVPQNLSASRPQDRQFILSSKKLLLSDSGFYLCAWRSGKRYNEQFFGPGTRLTVL.

This clone was counted once. This chain connects TRBV6-5 to TRBJ1-1, with unresolved D. Trimming cost V 8 bases and J 10 bases, with 23 bases left between them. The CDR3 is made up of 14 amino acids. Germline loops: CDR1 MNHEY, CDR2 SVGAGI. Here the CDR3 reads CASQQLSDLRRAFF. The CDR3 DNA reads as TGTGCCAGCCAGCAGTTATCCGATCTGCGGCGAGCTTTCTTT.

This clone was detected only a few times. The chain combines TRBV7-2 with TRBJ2-5; 9 bases line up with TRBD2. The germline V gene has CDR1 SGHTA and CDR2 FQGNSA. V was pared by 1 base and J by 0 bases, with 3 bases of the junction left unmatched. CDR3 length: 16 residues. As DNA, the CDR3 is TGTGCCAGCAGCTTAGAGCGGGGGGCGTACCAAGAGACCCAGTACTTC. It codes for CASSLERGAYQETQYF.

The J gene is TRBJ1-2, the V gene TRBV5-1; D remains unclear. The germline CDR1 and CDR2 sequences are SGHRS and YFSETQ. Trimming took off 0 bases at V and 2 bases at J, with 5 bases between the two ends. The CDR3 contains 13 residues. The CDR3 DNA is TGCGCCAGCAGCTTGGAACAGAACTATGGCTACACCTTC. Translating it yields CASSLEQNYGYTF. The whole variable domain, filled in from reference TRBV5-1 and TRBJ1-2, reads KAGVTQTPRYLIKTRGQQVTLSCSPISGHRSVSWYQQTPGQGLQFLFEYFSETQRNKGNFPGRFSGRQFSNSRSEMNVSTLELGDSALYLCASSLEQNYGYTFGSGTRLTVV.

The V call is TRBV27, the J call TRBJ1-6; D possibly corresponds to TRBD1 (6 bases). Per the germline V gene, CDR1 is MNHEY and CDR2 is SMNVEV (reference sequence). This CDR3 spans 18 amino acids. V gave up 2 bases and J gave up 7 bases, with 21 bases separating them. CDR3 DNA: TGTGCCAGCAGTTTAAAGGGTGGAGGTAGGGGGGGAAATTCACCCCTCCACTTT. Translation: CASSLKGGGRGGNSPLHF.

The chain combines TRBV5-4 with TRBJ1-1; 7 nucleotides match TRBD1. Germline loops: CDR1 SGHNT, CDR2 YYREEE (reference sequence). V lost 4 bases and J lost 1; bases outside the gene matches: 10. The CDR3 sequence is 16 residues long. CDR3 DNA sequence: TGTGCCAGCAGCCACCCCGCAACAGGGGAGAACACTGAAGCTTTCTTT. Translating it yields CASSHPATGENTEAFF.

The V call is TRBV27, the J call TRBJ1-2; 9 bases map to TRBD1. Trimming at V came to 10 bases and at J to 7 bases, leaving 13 bases not matched to a gene. Germline V gene lookup returns CDR1 MNHEY and CDR2 SMNVEV (reference sequence). CDR3 length: 14 amino acids. The CDR3, as DNA: TGTGCCACCAAGGCCACAGGGGGCGCGGGTGGCTACACCTTC. Residues: CATKATGGAGGYTF.

The chain joins TRBV19 to TRBJ1-4; 7 nucleotides align to TRBD1. The germline gives CDR1 LNHDA, CDR2 SQIVND (reference sequence). Unmatched junction bases numbered 5, after V lost 3 bases and J lost 4 bases. CDR3 length: 15 residues. CDR3 nucleotide sequence: TGTGCCAGTAGTATGTCGGACAGGAGTAATGAAAAACTGTTTTTT. Amino acid sequence: CASSMSDRSNEKLFF.